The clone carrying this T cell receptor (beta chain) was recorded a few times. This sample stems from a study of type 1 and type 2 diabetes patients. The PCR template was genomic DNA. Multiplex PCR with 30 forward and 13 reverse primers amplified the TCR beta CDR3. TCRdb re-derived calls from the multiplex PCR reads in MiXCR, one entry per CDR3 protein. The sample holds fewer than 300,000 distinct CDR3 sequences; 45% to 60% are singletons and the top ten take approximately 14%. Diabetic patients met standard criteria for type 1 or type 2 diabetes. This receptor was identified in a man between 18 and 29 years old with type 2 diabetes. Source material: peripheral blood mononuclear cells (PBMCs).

CDR3 amino acids: CATSRVNGLQPQHF. The CDR3 bases are TGTGCCACCAGCAGAGTTAACGGCCTTCAGCCCCAGCATTTT. The V call is TRBV15, the J call TRBJ1-5; no reliable D call. The CDR3 contains 14 residues. Between the trimmed V and J ends, which lost 1 base and 6 bases, there was a span of 10 bases. Germline assignment: CDR1 LNHNV and CDR2 YYDKDF (reference sequence).